This TCR beta chain was documented in a study of blood T cell repertoires in COVID-19 (TCRdb year 2020). As for the study more broadly: The collaborator samples originated in the United States, Italy and Spain and spanned the acute and convalescent phases of COVID-19. The material from the prospective study consisted of cDNA or gDNA derived from T cells, B-cell-depleted T cells, or PBMCs. Subjects who had been exposed to COVID-19, were actively infected with it, or had recovered from it provided the deeply sampled blood TCRbeta repertoires that made up the dataset. A freely available public database, intended as a resource for researchers studying the immune response to SARS-CoV-2, is where the repertoires were released. The samples were drawn from two sources: the first 160 participants of the ongoing ImmuneRACE study, and about 1,300 subjects contributed by 6 global collaborators. The sample metadata nearly always contained a de-identified subject ID, COVID-19 status, age in years and sex. Where available, HLA class I and class II types were obtained from metadata supplied by the sample provider rather than from assay-based typing. Overall study results and their limits: Clinical and demographic metadata were provided uncurated, with the amount varying by source and participant.

TCRbeta CDR3 regions were amplified from genomic DNA by means of the immunoSEQ Assay, a bias-controlled multiplex PCR. The authors' analysis ran thus. The number of nucleated cells in each sample was estimated from the amplification of reference gene primers within the assay. Sequence reads were collapsed and filtered to measure the absolute abundance of every unique TCRbeta CDR3 rearrangement. For each sample, productive Simpson clonality was calculated as the square root of Simpson's diversity index across productive rearrangements. In TCRdb, the immuneACCESS table is reduced to in-frame sequences with V and J assigned. These tables do not hold every clone; where another copy was compared, an unresolved V gene accounts for under half, and the others remain unexplained. From that table come the V and J calls and clone size; the DNA was used to work out D and trimming. The sample includes 250,000 to 350,000 clones, with around 87% observed a single time. Less than 9.5% of the sample lies in the top ten.

The germline V gene (reference sequence) gives CDR1 as MNHEY and CDR2 as SMNVEV. From its cysteine to its phenylalanine, the CDR3 spans 16 amino acids. The read is trimmed to its CDR3 DNA, 48 bases read in frame from base 1. V is trimmed back by 5 bases and J by 9 bases, and the junction contains 17 bases that no gene match accounts for. Samples from volunteer blood donors who had recovered from COVID-19 were contributed by a second Seattle source. Whole blood was collected in K2EDTA tubes by collaborating institutions according to the institutions' own protocols. For TCRbeta analysis, collaborators shipped samples in one of three forms: frozen whole blood, isolated PBMCs, or DNA extracted from either of those sample types. As for this clone: It has no known antigen specificity. The input lacks base qualities; no much larger clone sits a single base away.

This TCR was recovered from a woman aged 50 to 60 who had recovered from COVID-19. The chain was built from TRBV27 and TRBJ2-5; TRBD2 aligns with 8 central bases. The sample consisted of peripheral blood. The CDR3 is CASSPRGAGGPGSQYF. In nucleotides, the sequence is TGTGCCAGCAGTCCCCGGGGGGCGGGAGGCCCCGGCTCCCAGTACTTC.